Shown below are 9 T cell receptor beta chains from a single sample sequenced in a study of Graves' ophthalmopathy and Graves' hyperthyroidism. Transcripts of RNA were the source for amplifying TCR beta CDR3 regions. An opening RT-PCR round employed HTBI primers and preceded a second-round multiplex PCR. TCRdb reanalysed the multiplex PCR reads using MiXCR and keeps one entry per CDR3 protein. Among hundreds of thousands of distinct CDR3 sequences, roughly 20% were seen once, and the ten largest hold more than 5.5%. Material for sequencing was peripheral blood. These receptors were collected from a woman aged 18-29 years with stable Graves' hyperthyroidism. Some clones in this sample may be carry-over from other donors' samples.

There are many counts of this clonotype. The gene calls are TRBV2 and TRBJ1-1, with D possibly matching TRBD1 (6 bases). There are 14 residues in the CDR3. Trimming took off 8 bases at V and 2 bases at J, with 15 bases between the two ends. Germline values: CDR1 SNHLY, CDR2 FYNNEI. CDR3 nucleotide sequence: TGTGCCAGCCGGACGGACAGTAGCAACACTGAAGCTTTCTTT. Translated, it gives CASRTDSSNTEAFF.

The table lists this clonotype with many counts. The chain has TRBV25-1 and TRBJ1-1; unclear D gene. The CDR3 has 15 amino acids. V was shortened by 1 base and J by 0 bases, with 9 bases between the two germline ends. Germline CDR1 reads MGHDK; CDR2 reads SYGVNS. In DNA, the CDR3 is TGTGCCAGCAGTGAATGGGGATCTATGAACACTGAAGCTTTCTTT. This codes for CASSEWGSMNTEAFF.

This chain connects TRBV7-2 to TRBJ1-2; D may be TRBD1 (6 bases). V lost 0 bases and J 8 bases, leaving 19 bases between the germline ends. In germline, CDR1 is SGHTA, CDR2 FQGNSA. The CDR3 covers 16 residues. The CDR3, as DNA: TGTGCCAGCAGCTTAGCGCTCCAGGGGCTCACGGGGGGCTACACCTTC. Encoded protein: CASSLALQGLTGGYTF.

This clonotype was counted ten times or more. The chain links TRBV27 to TRBJ1-5; 8 nucleotides line up with TRBD1. The CDR3 runs to 13 residues. Germline V gives CDR1 MNHEY, CDR2 SMNVEV (reference sequence). J was trimmed by 6 bases and V by 7 bases; bases with no gene match: 5. CDR3 sequence (DNA): TGTGCCAGCAAGCAGGGGGCTGGTCAGCCCCAGCATTTT. It is translated as CASKQGAGQPQHF.

The rearrangement links TRBV10-3 to TRBJ1-1; D ambiguous. This CDR3 is built from 16 residues. Deletions cut 10 bases from V and 0 bases from J, with 21 bases between. Germline V CDR1 and CDR2: ENHRY, SYGVKD. CDR3 amino acids: CATLDRRTPMNTEAFF. The CDR3 DNA is TGTGCCACCCTGGACCGCCGCACACCCATGAACACTGAAGCTTTCTTT.

The rearrangement links TRBV12-5 to TRBJ1-1, with D uncertain. There are 17 residues in the CDR3. V was cut by 0 bases and J by 1 base, with 15 bases left in between. Germline-derived CDR1 and CDR2 are LGHNT and FRNRAP. CDR3 sequence: CASGLVLGSAPNTEAFF. The CDR3 nucleotides are TGTGCTAGTGGTTTGGTACTTGGTAGTGCCCCGAACACTGAAGCTTTCTTT.

This clonotype was recorded at least ten times. The rearrangement uses TRBV6-1 and TRBJ1-1, with a possible D match to TRBD1 (5 bases). The CDR3 is 12 amino acids. V lost 6 bases and J lost 8, with 13 bases in between. Germline assignment: CDR1 MNHNS and CDR2 SASEGT. CDR3 sequence reads: CASRPPGLEAFF. DNA of the CDR3: TGTGCCAGCAGACCCCCGGGACTCGAAGCTTTCTTT.

V usage is TRBV6-1 and J usage is TRBJ2-2; 8 bases line up with TRBD2. Germline-derived CDR1 and CDR2 are MNHNS and SASEGT. The V gene end was trimmed by 6 bases and the J gene end by 6 bases; junction bases not matched to a gene: 6. This CDR3 is built from 14 residues. The CDR3 spells CASSISAGAGELFF. The CDR3 DNA sequence: TGTGCCAGCAGCATCTCAGCGGGGGCCGGGGAGCTGTTTTTT.

The sample holds many counts of this clonotype. This sequence joins TRBV6-1 and TRBJ1-1, with TRBD1 as a possible D gene (5 bases). CDR3 length: 13 amino acids. With 6 bases removed from V and 1 base from J, the gap between germline ends came to 9 bases. The V gene's germline CDR1 is MNHNS and CDR2 SASEGT. CDR3 loop: CASSVQGNTEAFF. The DNA of the CDR3 is TGTGCCAGCAGCGTGCAGGGGAACACTGAAGCTTTCTTT.